The 7 T cell receptor beta chains in this list originate from one sample, sequenced in a study of shared clonotypes between healthy human individuals. The assay was immunoSEQ multiplex PCR, and TCRdb's table has in-frame clones only and misses some. The table shows some 200,000 clones, with about 93% occurring only once. Material for sequencing was naive CD4+ T cells sorted from blood. Described subset: CD45RA+ positively selected. These receptors all come from a woman aged 25 to 39 in good health.

V and J are TRBV7-2 and TRBJ2-3; D not certain. The CDR3 sequence is 16 residues long. V dropped 7 bases and J dropped 2 bases, with 19 bases sitting between them. Looked up from germline, CDR1 is SGHTA and CDR2 is FQGNSA. The chain's CDR3 is CASNFPLVGPTDTQYF. Written as DNA, the CDR3 is TGTGCCAGCAACTTCCCCTTGGTAGGGCCCACAGATACGCAGTATTTT.

The rearrangement joins TRBV4-1 to TRBJ1-5; no clear D gene. CDR3 length equals 14 residues. V lost 0 bases and J 1 base, leaving 4 bases between the germline ends. Germline assignment: CDR1 MGHRA and CDR2 YSYEKL. The chain's CDR3 is CASSQERSNQPQHF. In DNA form, the CDR3 reads TGCGCCAGCAGCCAAGAGCGGAGCAATCAGCCCCAGCATTTT.

Written as DNA, the CDR3 is TGTGCCAGCAGTTTATTAACGGGCGAGCAGTACTTC. It translates to CASSLLTGEQYF. The chain joins TRBV28 to TRBJ2-7; the D is unclear. In germline, CDR1 is MDHEN, CDR2 SYDVKM. CDR3 length: 12 residues. With 1 base removed from V and 6 bases from J, the gap between germline ends came to 7 bases.

The gene calls are TRBV6-5 and TRBJ1-5; D ambiguous. V shed 4 bases and J shed 0 bases, with 7 bases lying between them. Germline values: CDR1 MNHEY, CDR2 SVGAGI. The CDR3 has 14 residues. This CDR3 reads CASSSQYSNQPQHF. CDR3 sequence (DNA): TGTGCCAGCAGTTCCCAATATAGCAATCAGCCCCAGCATTTT.

The chain recombines TRBV5-1 with TRBJ2-7, with TRBD1 matching over 9 bases. The V and J ends lost 2 bases and 0 bases, in that order; junction bases with no gene match: 9. CDR1 SGHRS and CDR2 YFSETQ come from the germline V gene. The CDR3 spans 17 residues. Here the CDR3 reads CASSFVGGTGSSYEQYF. CDR3 DNA: TGCGCCAGCAGCTTTGTGGGCGGGACAGGGAGCTCCTACGAGCAGTACTTC.

V and J are TRBV4-1 and TRBJ2-1; perhaps TRBD1 as D (9 bases). Germline CDR1 is MGHRA and CDR2 is YSYEKL. Trimming took off 4 bases at V and 5 bases at J, with 24 bases between the two ends. The CDR3 is 18 amino acids. The DNA for the CDR3 is TGCGCCAGCAGCCCACCCCCGGGGGGGACAGGGCACCACAATGAGCAGTTCTTC. Translation: CASSPPPGGTGHHNEQFF.

This clone was observed a few times. CDR3 amino acids: CASSRGLAGLSYEQYF. Written as DNA, the CDR3 is TGTGCCAGCAGCAGGGGACTAGCGGGGCTCTCCTACGAGCAGTACTTC. The chain links TRBV25-1 to TRBJ2-7; 13 bases map to TRBD2. V lost 6 bases and J lost 0; bases outside the gene matches: 5. The CDR3 runs to 16 residues. Germline V gene lookup returns CDR1 MGHDK and CDR2 SYGVNS.